The table lists the clone carrying this T cell receptor beta chain with a few counts. Its antigen is unknown. These data originate in a study of cytomegalovirus exposure and HLA in healthy donors. The ends were cut back, 5 bases at V and 5 bases at J, with 15 bases in the middle. The CDR3 is made up of 14 amino acids. Germline loops: CDR1 SGHAT, CDR2 FQNNGV. Study-wide results and limits: The study recorded around 160 TCR beta chains that were cytomegalovirus-associated. By HLA locus, TCR association rates varied in a later analysis, with DRB1 showing the most and HLA-C the fewest. In a later analysis, parvovirus B19, influenza, CMV and Epstein-Barr virus appeared linked to several top co-occurrence clusters.

Vbeta (60) and Jbeta (13) primers were used in the PCR. Some clones are missing from TCRdb's copy, which holds only in-frame ones; the method was immunoSEQ multiplex PCR. Of more than 140,000 clones listed, 75% to 80% are singletons. The origin of this receptor is a male donor in good health and CMV-seronegative. The rearrangement links TRBV11-2 to TRBJ1-1, with D perhaps TRBD1 (6 bases). The sequenced sample consisted of PBMCs. The CDR3, as DNA: TGTGCCAGCAGCCTATCAACAGGGAAAACTGAAGCTTTCTTT. Translation gives CASSLSTGKTEAFF.